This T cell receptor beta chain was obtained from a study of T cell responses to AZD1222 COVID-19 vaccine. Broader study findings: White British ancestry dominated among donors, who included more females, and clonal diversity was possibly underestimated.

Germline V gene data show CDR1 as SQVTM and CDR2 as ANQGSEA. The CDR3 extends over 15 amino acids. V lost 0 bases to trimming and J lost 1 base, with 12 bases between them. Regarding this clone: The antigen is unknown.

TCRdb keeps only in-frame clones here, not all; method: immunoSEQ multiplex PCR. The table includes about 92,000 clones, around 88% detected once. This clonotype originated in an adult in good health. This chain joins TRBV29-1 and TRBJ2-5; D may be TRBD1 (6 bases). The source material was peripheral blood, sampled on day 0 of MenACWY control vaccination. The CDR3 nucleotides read TGCAGCGTTGAAGACCGGGGACATTTCCAAGAGACCCAGTACTTC. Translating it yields CSVEDRGHFQETQYF.